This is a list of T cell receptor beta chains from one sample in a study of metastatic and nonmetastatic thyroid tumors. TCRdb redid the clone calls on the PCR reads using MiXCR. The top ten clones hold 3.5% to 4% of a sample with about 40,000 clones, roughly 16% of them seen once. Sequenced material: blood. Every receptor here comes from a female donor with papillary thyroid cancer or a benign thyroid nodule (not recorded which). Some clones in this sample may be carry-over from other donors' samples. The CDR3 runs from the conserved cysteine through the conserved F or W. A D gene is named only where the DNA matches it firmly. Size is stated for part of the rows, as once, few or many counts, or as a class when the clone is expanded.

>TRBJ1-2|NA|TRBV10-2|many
TGCGCCAGCAGTGAGTCGAGCTCCGTTTTCACACGCCCCCTCTACACCTTC
CASSESSSVFTRPLYTF
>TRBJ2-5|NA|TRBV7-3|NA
TGTGCCAGCAGCTTGTCAGGACCACAAGAGACCCAGTACTTC
CASSLSGPQETQYF
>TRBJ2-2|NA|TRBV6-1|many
TGTGCCAGCAGTGAAATTCGGTACACCGGGGAGCTGTTTTTT
CASSEIRYTGELFF
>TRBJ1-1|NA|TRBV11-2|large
TGTGCCAGCAGCTTATGGGGGAACACTGAAGCTTTCTTT
CASSLWGNTEAFF
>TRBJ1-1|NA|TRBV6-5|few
TGTGCCAGCAGTTACTGGGATGTGGGCACTGAATCTTTCTTT
CASSYWDVGTESFF
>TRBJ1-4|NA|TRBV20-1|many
TGCAGTGCTAGGAAGGGGGATAATGAAAAACTGTTTTTT
CSARKGDNEKLFF
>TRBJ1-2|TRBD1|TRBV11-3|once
TGTGCCAGCAGCTTAGATCGGACAGGGGGCGCGAATTGCCACACCTTC
CASSLDRTGGANCHTF
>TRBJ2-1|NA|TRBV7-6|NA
TGTGCCAGCAGCTCACCCGGACTGGGAGCGACGAGCTCCTACAATGAGCAGTTCTTC
CASSSPGLGATSSYNEQFF
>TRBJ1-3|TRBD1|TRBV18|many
TGTGCCAGCTCGAATGCCGGGACAGCTGGAAACACCATATATTTT
CASSNAGTAGNTIYF
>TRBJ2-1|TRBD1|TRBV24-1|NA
TGTGCCACCAGTGACTCGACAGGGGACCGCTTTGGTGAGCGGTTCTTC
CATSDSTGDRFGERFF
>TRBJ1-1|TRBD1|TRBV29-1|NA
TGCAGCGCTTGGGACAGGAGGAACACTGAAGCTTTCTTT
CSAWDRRNTEAFF
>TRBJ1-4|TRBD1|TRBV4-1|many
TGCGCCAGCAGCCAAGCTGGGACAGGGGGAAATGAAAAACTGTTTTTT
CASSQAGTGGNEKLFF
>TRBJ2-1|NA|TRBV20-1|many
TGCAGTGCTAGATCCCCCTTGACAGGGAGGGGCGATGAGCAGTTCTTC
CSARSPLTGRGDEQFF
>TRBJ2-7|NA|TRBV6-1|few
TGTGCCAGCAGTGAACGGGACGGGAGCTCCTACGAGCAGTACTTC
CASSERDGSSYEQYF
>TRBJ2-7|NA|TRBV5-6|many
TGTGCCAGCAGCTTGGCCTCAGGCGAGCAGTACTTC
CASSLASGEQYF
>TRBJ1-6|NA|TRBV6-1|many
TGTGCCAGCAAGAAACAGGGCCACCGATCACCCCTCCACTTT
CASKKQGHRSPLHF
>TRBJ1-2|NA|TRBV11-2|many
TGTGCCAGCAGCTTCCGGGGCAGCTATGGCTACACCTTC
CASSFRGSYGYTF
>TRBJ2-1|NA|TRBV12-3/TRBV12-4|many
TGTGCCAGCAGCCCACCGACAAGCCCAGCGCAGTTCTTC
CASSPPTSPAQFF
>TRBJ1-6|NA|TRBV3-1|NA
TGTGCCAGCAGCCAAGGGGGGGATTCACCCCTCCACTTT
CASSQGGDSPLHF
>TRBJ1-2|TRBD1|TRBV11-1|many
TGTGCCAGCAGCTTAGACTATCTGGGGGGACAGGGTATCGGCTACACCTTC
CASSLDYLGGQGIGYTF
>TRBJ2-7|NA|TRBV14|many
TGTGCCAGCAGCCTGGCAGCGGCCTACGAGCAGTACTTC
CASSLAAAYEQYF
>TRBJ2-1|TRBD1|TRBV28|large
TGTGCCAGCAGTCCATTGGACAGGGGGGTCGACAATGAGCAGTTCTTC
CASSPLDRGVDNEQFF
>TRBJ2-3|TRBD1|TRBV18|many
TGTGCCAGCTCATACAGGGGTTTAAGCACAGATACGCAGTATTTT
CASSYRGLSTDTQYF
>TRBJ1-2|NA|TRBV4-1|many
TGCGCCAGCAGCCAAGATCCGGGTCTTGGTGGCTACACCTTC
CASSQDPGLGGYTF
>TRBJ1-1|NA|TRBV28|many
TGTGCCAGCGGACTGGAGGGCACAGGGAACACTGAAGCTTTCTTT
CASGLEGTGNTEAFF
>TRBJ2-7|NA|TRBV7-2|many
TGTGCCAGCAGCTTAGCACCTCAGGGGCTCTACGAGCAGTACTTC
CASSLAPQGLYEQYF
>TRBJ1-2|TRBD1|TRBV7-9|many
TGTGCCAGCAGCTCGGGACAGGGGAACTATGGCTACACCTTC
CASSSGQGNYGYTF
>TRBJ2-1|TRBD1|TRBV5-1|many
TGCGCCAGCAGCGCGGGACAGGGGGCGGGTGAGCAGTTCTTC
CASSAGQGAGEQFF
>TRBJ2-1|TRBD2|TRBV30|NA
TGTGCCTGGAGTGTAGGTTCTAGCGGGGGGGAAAATGAGCAGTTCTTC
CAWSVGSSGGENEQFF
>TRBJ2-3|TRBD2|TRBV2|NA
TGTGCCAGCAGTGAAGGGACTAGCGGGGGCCCTGGCACAGATACGCAGTATTTT
CASSEGTSGGPGTDTQYF
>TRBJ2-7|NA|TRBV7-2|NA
TGTGCCAGCAGCTTTAGGCGACAGTCGAACGAGCAGTACTTC
CASSFRRQSNEQYF
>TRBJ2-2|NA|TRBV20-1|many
TGCAGTGCTAGAGTGGCGGGCCCGAACACCGGGGAGCTGTTTTTT
CSARVAGPNTGELFF
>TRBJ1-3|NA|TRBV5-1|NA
TGCGCCAGCAGCTTGGCTTTTACTCTGGAAAACACCATATATTTT
CASSLAFTLENTIYF
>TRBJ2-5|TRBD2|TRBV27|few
TGTGCCAGCAGTTTTACTAGCGGGAGGGCCGGGGAGACCCAGTACTTC
CASSFTSGRAGETQYF
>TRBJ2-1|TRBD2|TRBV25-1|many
TGTGCCAGCAGTGTAACTAGCGCGGCCTACAATGAGCAGTTCTTC
CASSVTSAAYNEQFF
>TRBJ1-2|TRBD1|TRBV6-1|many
TGTGCCAGCAGCTCCGGGACAGGGATTCGGATTGGCTACACCTTC
CASSSGTGIRIGYTF
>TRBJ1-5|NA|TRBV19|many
TGTGCCAGTAGCCCTCTGGGGGGGGGGGATAGCAATCAGCCCCAGCATTTT
CASSPLGGGDSNQPQHF
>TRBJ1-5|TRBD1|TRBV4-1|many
TGCGCCAGCAGCCAACGGACAGGGGGCAATCAGCCCCAGCATTTT
CASSQRTGGNQPQHF
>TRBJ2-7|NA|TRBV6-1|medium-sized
TGTGCCAGCAGTGAGGGCAGCTACTACGAGCAGTACTTC
CASSEGSYYEQYF
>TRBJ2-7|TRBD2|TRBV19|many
TGTGCCAGTAGTCTCCAGACTAGCGGGGGGCGCGAGCAGTACTTC
CASSLQTSGGREQYF
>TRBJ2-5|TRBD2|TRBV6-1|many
TGTGCCAGCAGTACTAGCGGGGAAGAGACCCAGTACTTC
CASSTSGEETQYF
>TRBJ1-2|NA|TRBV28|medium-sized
TGTGCCAGCAGTTTATACGGAGCTAACTATGGCTACACCTTC
CASSLYGANYGYTF
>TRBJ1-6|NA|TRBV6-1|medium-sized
TGTGCCAGCGGGGCCGGCCCCTATAATTCACCCCTCCACTTT
CASGAGPYNSPLHF
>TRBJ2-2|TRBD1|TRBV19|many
TGTGCCAGTAGACCCGGACAGGCGAACACCGGGGAGCTGTTTTTT
CASRPGQANTGELFF
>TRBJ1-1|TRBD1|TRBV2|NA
TGTGCCAGCATGGGACAGGGGAGTGGGGTGAGCACTGAAGCTTTCTTT
CASMGQGSGVSTEAFF
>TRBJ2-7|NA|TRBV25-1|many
TGTGCCAAGCCGATTGGCTACGAGCAGTACTTC
CAKPIGYEQYF
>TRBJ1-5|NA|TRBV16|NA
TGTGCCAGCAGCCTCCCGGCGTGGCCCCAGCATTTC
CASSLPAWPQHF
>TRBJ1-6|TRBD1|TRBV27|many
TGTGCCAGCAGTCCTCGGACAGGATCTAATTCACCCCTCCACTTT
CASSPRTGSNSPLHF
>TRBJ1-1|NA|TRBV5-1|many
TGCGCAAGCGGGCGGGAGAACACTGAAGCTTTCTTT
CASGRENTEAFF
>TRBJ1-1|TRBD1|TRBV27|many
TGTGCCAGTTGGACAGGGGGCTTCTACACTGAAGCTTTCTTT
CASWTGGFYTEAFF
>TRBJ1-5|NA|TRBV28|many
TGTGCCAGCAGTTTAGTGGGTGAGGGTCAGCCCCAGCATTTT
CASSLVGEGQPQHF
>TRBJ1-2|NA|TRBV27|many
TGTGCCAGCAAGGGGATATCTAACTATGGCTACACCTTC
CASKGISNYGYTF
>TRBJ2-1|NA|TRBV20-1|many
TGCAGTGCTAGTCGTGGCGGGATTGGCGATGAGCAGTTCTTC
CSASRGGIGDEQFF
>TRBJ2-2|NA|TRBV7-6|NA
TGTGCCAGCAGCCGAAGTGGTGGGAGAACCGGGGAGCTGTTTTTT
CASSRSGGRTGELFF
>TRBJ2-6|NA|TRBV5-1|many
TGCGCCAGCAGCTTGTTTAGCTTCGACTCTGGGGCCAACGTCCTGACTTTC
CASSLFSFDSGANVLTF
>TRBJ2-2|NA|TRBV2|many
TGTGCCAGCAGTGAAGGGATTGTTAACACCGGGGAGCTGTTTTTT
CASSEGIVNTGELFF
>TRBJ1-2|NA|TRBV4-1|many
TGCGCCAGCAGCCAAGAAGTAATTTGGGACTATGGCTACACCTTC
CASSQEVIWDYGYTF